This entry lists 14 T cell receptor beta chains sequenced from one sample in a study of T-cell memory formation after mild COVID-19. Using its own MiXCR run on the 5' RACE reads, TCRdb lists one record per CDR3 protein. Of about 360,000 distinct CDR3 sequences in the sample, approximately 15% are singletons; the top ten hold around 21%. The material sequenced was PBMCs or a T cell subset sorted from them (not recorded which). The receptors were gathered from a man younger than 35 who had mild COVID-19 (a few samples of this study predate the infection). Cell type and time point are not known.

CDR3 in amino acids: CASSFKGSVTF. The CDR3 nucleotides are TGTGCCAGCAGTTTCAAGGGGTCAGTCACCTTC. This sequence joins TRBV27 and TRBJ1-2; D is perhaps TRBD1 (5 bases). Germline V gene sequence: CDR1 MNHEY, CDR2 SMNVEV (reference sequence). The CDR3 length is 11 residues. The germline V and J ends were trimmed by 3 bases and 13 bases, with 12 bases remaining between them.

This clonotype came up many times. The chain combines TRBV5-1 with TRBJ2-3, with D perhaps TRBD1 or TRBD2 (6 bases each). Trimming left V 7 bases short and J 6 bases short, with 18 bases between. Looked up from germline, CDR1 is SGHRS and CDR2 is YFSETQ. The CDR3 contains 14 residues. CDR3 DNA sequence: TGCGCCAGCGGTCAGGGGCAACTAGCTGATACGCAGTATTTT. It is translated as CASGQGQLADTQYF.

The rearrangement links TRBV6-5 to TRBJ2-7; maybe TRBD1 (6 bases). This CDR3 is built from 14 residues. Germline V CDR1 and CDR2: MNHEY, SVGAGI. With 0 bases removed from V and 3 bases from J, the gap between germline ends came to 9 bases. The CDR3: CASSYSTRGYEQYV. The CDR3 region has the DNA TGTGCCAGCAGTTACTCGACCAGGGGCTACGAGCAGTACGTC.

The chain couples TRBV18 to TRBJ1-4, with 9 bases aligning to TRBD1. Germline V gene lookup returns CDR1 KGHSH and CDR2 LQKENI. V gave up 2 bases and J gave up 8 bases; unmatched junction bases: 9. The CDR3 covers 16 residues. As DNA, the CDR3 is TGTGCCAGCTCACCATGGGACAGGGCCGGCGGGGAAAAACTGTTTTTT. Amino acid sequence: CASSPWDRAGGEKLFF.

This clonotype appeared a few times. The chain couples TRBV7-9 to TRBJ2-5; D may match TRBD1 or TRBD2 (6 bases each). V lost 7 bases and J lost 2, with 14 bases in between. The CDR3 is 14 residues long. Germline V gives CDR1 SEHNR, CDR2 FQNEAQ (reference sequence). The CDR3 reads CASNRRGQQETQYF. The CDR3 DNA reads as TGTGCCAGCAACCGTCGGGGGCAACAAGAGACCCAGTACTTC. Together with reference TRBV7-9 and TRBJ2-5, the CDR3 gives the full variable domain: DTGVSQNPRHKITKRGQNVTFRCDPISEHNRLYWYRQTLGQGPEFLTYFQNEAQLEKSRLLSDRFSAERPKGSFSTLEIQRTEQGDSAMYLCASNRRGQQETQYFGPGTRLLVL.

The CDR3 loop is CASSLEGGLAAFF. CDR3 DNA sequence: TGTGCCAGCAGCTTAGAGGGGGGGTTAGCAGCTTTCTTT. The chain recombines TRBV11-2 with TRBJ1-1, with D possibly matching TRBD1 (5 bases). This CDR3 region has 13 residues. Germline V lookup: CDR1 SGHAT, CDR2 FQNNGV. The germline V and J ends were trimmed by 0 bases and 10 bases, with 12 bases remaining between them.

The table lists this clonotype with many counts. CDR3 region: CASSLTEFTYNEQFF. The CDR3 DNA is TGTGCCAGCAGCCTCACGGAGTTTACCTACAATGAGCAGTTCTTC. The chain is built from TRBV7-9 and TRBJ2-1, with D unresolved. V shed 5 bases and J shed 2 bases, with 13 bases lying between them. Germline V gene sequence: CDR1 SEHNR, CDR2 FQNEAQ (reference sequence). The CDR3 contains 15 residues.

This clonotype appeared a few times. This CDR3 reads CASSDGAGASDTQYF. The DNA of the CDR3 is TGTGCCAGCAGTGATGGAGCGGGGGCTTCAGATACGCAGTATTTT. This chain links TRBV6-4 with TRBJ2-3; TRBD2 agrees at 8 bases. Germline V gene lookup returns CDR1 MRHNA and CDR2 SNTAGT. This CDR3 spans 15 amino acids. J was trimmed by 4 bases and V by 3 bases; bases with no gene match: 6.

This clonotype has only a few counts. The V call is TRBV7-6, the J call TRBJ2-3, with 9 positions matching TRBD2. Per germline, CDR1 SGHVS and CDR2 FNYEAQ. V was pared by 1 base and J by 1 base, with 18 bases of the junction left unmatched. This CDR3 contains 21 residues. The CDR3 loop is CASSLGRSVAGAFYGTDTQYF. DNA of the CDR3: TGTGCCAGCAGCTTAGGTCGGAGCGTAGCGGGGGCCTTCTATGGCACAGATACGCAGTATTTT.

This clonotype was observed a few times. The V call is TRBV5-6, the J call TRBJ2-7; the match to TRBD1 covers 8 bases. V lost 4 bases, J lost 6 bases, and 18 bases stayed unmatched. CDR3 size: 17 residues. The germline V gene encodes CDR1 SGHDT and CDR2 YYEEEE. CDR3 loop: CASSRTQGVGLFVEQYF. CDR3 in DNA: TGTGCCAGCAGCCGAACACAGGGGGTTGGACTTTTTGTCGAGCAGTACTTC.

This clonotype was detected ten times or more. The rearrangement uses TRBV12-3 or TRBV12-4 and TRBJ1-6, with D tentatively TRBD1 (5 bases). The CDR3 consists of 17 residues. Trimming stripped 6 bases from V and 3 bases from J, with 18 bases between. The chain's CDR3 is CASSHLGVSRYNSPLHF. The CDR3 nucleotides read TGTGCCAGCAGCCATTTGGGGGTCTCCCGCTATAATTCACCCCTCCACTTT.

This clonotype appeared a few times. The CDR3 loop is CASSLRVGVGTEAFF. Here the CDR3 DNA reads TGTGCCAGCAGCTTAAGAGTGGGGGTCGGCACTGAAGCTTTCTTT. This rearrangement joins TRBV7-3 to TRBJ1-1; D perhaps matches TRBD1 (5 bases). With 1 base removed from V and 4 bases from J, the gap between germline ends came to 13 bases. The CDR3 length is 15 residues. Germline V gives CDR1 SGHTA, CDR2 FQGTGA.

V usage is TRBV9 and J usage is TRBJ1-2; D is possibly TRBD1 (5 bases). Looked up from germline, CDR1 is SGDLS and CDR2 is YYNGEE. The length of the CDR3 is 14 residues. Trimming shortened V by 3 bases and J by 4 bases, and 13 bases separated the two germline ends. The CDR3 DNA is TGTGCCAGCAGCGCGGGGGAGATTATCTATGGCTACACCTTC. It yields the protein CASSAGEIIYGYTF. The complete variable domain, with remaining parts taken from reference TRBV9 and TRBJ1-2, reads DSGVTQTPKHLITATGQRVTLRCSPRSGDLSVYWYQQSLDQGLQFLIQYYNGEERAKGNILERFSAQQFPDLHSELNLSSLELGDSALYFCASSAGEIIYGYTFGSGTRLTVV.

This clonotype came up a few times. The chain joins TRBV7-3 to TRBJ2-1, with 8 bases identical to TRBD1. The V segment lost 5 bases and the J segment 2 bases; nucleotides outside the gene matches: 5. CDR1 SGHTA and CDR2 FQGTGA come from the germline V gene. There are 15 residues in the CDR3. This chain's CDR3 is CASSSTGGAYNEQFF. The CDR3 nucleotides read TGTGCCAGCAGCAGTACAGGGGGTGCCTACAATGAGCAGTTCTTC.